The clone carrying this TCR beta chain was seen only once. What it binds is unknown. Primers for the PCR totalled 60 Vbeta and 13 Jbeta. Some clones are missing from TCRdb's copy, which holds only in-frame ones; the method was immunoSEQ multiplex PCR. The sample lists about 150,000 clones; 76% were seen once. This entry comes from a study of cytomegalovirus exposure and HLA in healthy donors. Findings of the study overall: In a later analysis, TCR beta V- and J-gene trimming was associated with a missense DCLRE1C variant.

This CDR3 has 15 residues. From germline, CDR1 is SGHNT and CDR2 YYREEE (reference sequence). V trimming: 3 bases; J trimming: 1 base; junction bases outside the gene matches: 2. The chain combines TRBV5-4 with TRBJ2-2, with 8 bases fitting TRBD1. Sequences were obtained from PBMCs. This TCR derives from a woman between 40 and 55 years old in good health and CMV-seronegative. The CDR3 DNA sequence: TGTGCCAGCAGCTCCGACAGGGGGAACACCGGGGAGCTGTTTTTT. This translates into CASSSDRGNTGELFF.